This T cell receptor beta chain comes out of a study of cytomegalovirus exposure and HLA in healthy donors. Per the germline V gene, CDR1 is SGHRS and CDR2 is YFSETQ. The CDR3 sequence is 16 residues long. With 60 Vbeta and 13 Jbeta primers, the PCR was carried out. Clones were read by immunoSEQ multiplex PCR, and TCRdb kept only the in-frame ones, dropping some. Its listing shows 100,000 or so clones. The chain recombines TRBV5-1 with TRBJ2-5, with D maybe TRBD2 (6 bases). The J call could be wrong; TRBJ2-7 is a better fit for the DNA end. The source of this sequence is a man over 45 in good health and CMV-seronegative. Input material: PBMCs. CDR3 coding DNA: TGCGCCAGCAGCTTGATCGGGAGCGCGAGATCCTACGAGCAGTACTTC. Amino acid sequence: CASSLIGSARSYEQYF.